This T cell receptor beta chain was retrieved from a study of cytomegalovirus exposure and HLA in healthy donors. Study results and caveats: In a later analysis, DRB1 alleles had the most associated TCRs; HLA-C alleles the fewest.

V lost 3 bases and J 6 bases, leaving 23 bases between the germline ends. The CDR3 length is 18 residues. CDR1 and CDR2 from the germline V gene are LGHNA and YNFKEQ. PCR amplification relied on 60 Vbeta primers (plus 13 Jbeta primers). Produced via immunoSEQ multiplex PCR; TCRdb's table is partial and in-frame only. The sample holds fewer than 200,000 clones, around 80% seen once. On this clone: Its cognate antigen is unknown.

The J gene is TRBJ2-2, the V gene TRBV4-2; D is perhaps TRBD2 (6 bases). The sequenced material came from PBMCs. This TCR was sampled from a man aged 35 to 55 in good health and CMV-seronegative. The CDR3 nucleotides read TGTGCCAGCAGCCATGTGAGCGGGCCGGAAATTCTATCCGGGGAGCTGTTTTTT. It yields the protein CASSHVSGPEILSGELFF.